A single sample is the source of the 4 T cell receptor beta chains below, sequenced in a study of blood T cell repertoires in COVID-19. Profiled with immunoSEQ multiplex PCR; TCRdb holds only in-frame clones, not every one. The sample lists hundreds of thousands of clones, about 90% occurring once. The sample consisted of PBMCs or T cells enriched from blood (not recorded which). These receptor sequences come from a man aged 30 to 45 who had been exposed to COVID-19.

CDR3 sequence: CARRGRYDYGYTF. The CDR3 coding sequence is TGTGCCAGAAGGGGTAGGTATGACTATGGCTACACCTTC. The V call is TRBV7-3, the J call TRBJ1-2, with a tentative D call TRBD1 (5 bases). Germline V lookup: CDR1 SGHTA, CDR2 FQGTGA. The CDR3 is made up of 13 amino acids. The germline V and J ends were trimmed by 9 bases and 3 bases, with 14 bases remaining between them.

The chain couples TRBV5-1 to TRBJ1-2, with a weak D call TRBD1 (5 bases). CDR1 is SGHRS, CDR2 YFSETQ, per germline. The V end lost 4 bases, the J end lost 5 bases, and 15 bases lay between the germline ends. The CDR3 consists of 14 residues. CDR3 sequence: CASSLSGGTYGYTF. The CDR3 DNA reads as TGCGCCAGCAGCCTCTCCGGGGGAACATATGGCTACACCTTC.

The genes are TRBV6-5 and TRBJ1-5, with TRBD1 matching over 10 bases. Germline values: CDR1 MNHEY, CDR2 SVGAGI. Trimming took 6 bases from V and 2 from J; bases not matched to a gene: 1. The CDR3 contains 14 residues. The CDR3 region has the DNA TGTGCCAGCAGGGGGACAGGGGGCAATCAGCCCCAGCATTTT. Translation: CASRGTGGNQPQHF.

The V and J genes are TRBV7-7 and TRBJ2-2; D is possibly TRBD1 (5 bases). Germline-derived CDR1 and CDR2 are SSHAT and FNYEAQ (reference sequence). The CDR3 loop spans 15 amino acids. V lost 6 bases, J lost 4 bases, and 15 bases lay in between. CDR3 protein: CASSRPRAGTGELFF. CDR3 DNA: TGTGCCAGCAGTCGCCCCAGGGCCGGCACCGGGGAGCTGTTTTTT.